This T cell receptor (beta chain) was recovered during a study of circulating CD8 cells and anti-PD-1 response in melanoma. Sorting of live CD3+CD8+TCRalphabeta+ cells by PD-1 and/or TIGIT gave four subsets. General study findings and limits: TIGIT repertoires were least diverse, DNEG repertoires most diverse. Under 8% of TRB clonotypes were shared between subsets at M1.

Each library started from approximately 14 ng of total RNA using the QIAseq Immune Repertoire TCR panel. TCRdb re-derived calls from the reads in MiXCR, one entry per CDR3 protein. The sample lists over a thousand distinct CDR3 sequences, around 10% occurring once. In this sample, this clonotype is medium-sized (0.01 to 0.1%). The antigen is unknown. This specimen was CD8+ T cells from PBMCs, taken at baseline or after one month of anti-PD-1 therapy (not recorded which). This clonotype was sampled from a human donor with melanoma.

The CDR3 DNA is TGTGCCAGCAGCTTGACAGGGGGCGGCGATGAGCAGTTCTTC. Its protein product is CASSLTGGGDEQFF. V and J are TRBV7-3 and TRBJ2-1; TRBD1 matches 10 bases. CDR3 length: 14 residues. Germline lookup yields CDR1 SGHTA and CDR2 FQGTGA. Trimming at V came to 3 bases and at J to 8 bases, leaving 4 bases not matched to a gene.